This T cell receptor beta chain was documented in a study of blood T cell repertoires in COVID-19. Study overall: Researchers got acute and convalescent COVID-19 samples from the United States, Italy and Spain. PBMCs, B-cell-depleted T cells, or T cells provided the cDNA or gDNA that made up the material.

Looked up from germline, CDR1 is SEHNR and CDR2 is FQNEAQ (reference sequence). This CDR3 spans 13 amino acids. The V segment lost 5 bases and the J segment 5 bases; nucleotides outside the gene matches: 3. Original handling: The authors estimated nucleated cell counts from reference gene primer amplification. The method was immunoSEQ multiplex PCR; TCRdb's version includes in-frame clones alone and lacks a portion of them. That table is the source of V, J and clone size, and D and trimming were worked out from the DNA. The data hold about 72,000 clones, with roughly 88% observed a single time. The receptor was isolated from a man aged 45-65 years with acute or convalescent COVID-19. Material: peripheral blood. The J gene is TRBJ1-3, the V gene TRBV7-9, with 7 bases lining up with TRBD1. The CDR3 loop is CASSPGQRNTIYF. The CDR3 nucleotides read TGTGCCAGCAGCCCGGGACAGCGAAACACCATATATTTT.